Shown below are 18 T cell receptor beta chains from a single sample sequenced in a study of shared clonotypes between healthy human individuals. Libraries were prepared by immunoSEQ multiplex PCR; TCRdb keeps only in-frame clonotypes and omits some of them. This table holds a few hundred thousand clones, around 97% found once. The sample consisted of naive CD4+ T cells sorted from blood. As to subset: CD45RA+ positively selected. Receptor source: a woman aged 30 to 39 in good health.

The rearrangement joins TRBV30 to TRBJ2-1; 13 bases align to TRBD2. Germline V gene data show CDR1 as GTSNPN and CDR2 as SVGIG (reference sequence). The V gene end was trimmed by 2 bases and the J gene end by 0 bases; junction bases not matched to a gene: 7. The CDR3 totals 18 residues. The CDR3 is CAWSSGTSGASSYNEQFF. In DNA form, the CDR3 reads TGTGCCTGGAGTTCCGGGACTAGCGGGGCAAGCTCCTACAATGAGCAGTTCTTC.

The chain is built from TRBV19 and TRBJ1-1; the match to TRBD1 covers 9 bases. CDR1 LNHDA and CDR2 SQIVND come from the germline V gene (reference sequence). With V trimmed by 4 bases and J by 1 base, 4 bases remained unmatched. This CDR3 is 15 amino acids long. For the CDR3, the DNA is TGTGCCAGTAGTACCCTGGACAGGGGGAACACTGAAGCTTTCTTT. Amino acid sequence: CASSTLDRGNTEAFF.

The rearrangement uses TRBV6-1 and TRBJ2-1, with D hard to call. With 8 bases removed from V and 4 bases from J, the gap between germline ends came to 15 bases. CDR1 and CDR2 from the germline V gene are MNHNS and SASEGT. This CDR3 has 14 residues. As DNA, the CDR3 is TGTGCCAGCTCGGGTCGCGGAAATTACAATGAGCAGTTCTTC. It codes for CASSGRGNYNEQFF.

The chain combines TRBV5-1 with TRBJ2-7; 9 nucleotides line up with TRBD1. With 4 bases clipped from V and 1 base from J, the junction kept 3 bases outside the gene matches. Germline loops: CDR1 SGHRS, CDR2 YFSETQ. The CDR3 runs to 14 residues. The CDR3 coding sequence is TGCGCCAGCAGCCACGGGACAGGGTCCTACGAGCAGTACTTC. Its protein product is CASSHGTGSYEQYF.

The CDR3 DNA follows: TGTGCCAGCAGGATCGACCTAGCGGGAGGTTTAAATGAGCAGTTCTTC. Its protein is CASRIDLAGGLNEQFF. The chain couples TRBV6-6 to TRBJ2-1, with 11 bases aligning to TRBD2. J was trimmed by 7 bases and V by 6 bases; bases with no gene match: 11. Per the germline V gene, CDR1 is MNHNY and CDR2 is SVGAGI (reference sequence). The CDR3 extends over 16 amino acids.

J is TRBJ1-4 and V is TRBV15; D is undetermined. Germline assignment: CDR1 LNHNV and CDR2 YYDKDF (reference sequence). The V and J ends lost 3 bases and 6 bases respectively, with 14 bases between them. This CDR3 has 15 residues. CDR3 nucleotide sequence: TGTGCCACCAGCAGGGAGGCGGTGCAGTATGAAAAACTGTTTTTT. Encoded protein: CATSREAVQYEKLFF.

The CDR3 sequence is CASSSQDLAGEVGSDTQYF. CDR3 DNA: TGTGCCAGCAGCTCCCAGGATCTAGCGGGGGAGGTGGGGTCAGATACGCAGTATTTT. The chain employs TRBV5-5 and TRBJ2-3; 10 bases line up with TRBD2. CDR1 and CDR2 from the germline V gene are SGHKS and YYEKEE (reference sequence). CDR3 length: 19 residues. J gave up 4 bases and V 3 bases, and 17 bases lay outside the gene matches. The entire variable domain, with the rest obtained from reference TRBV5-5 and TRBJ2-3, is as follows: DAGVTQSPTHLIKTRGQQVTLRCSPISGHKSVSWYQQVLGQGPQFIFQYYEKEERGRGNFPDRFSARQFPNYSSELNVNALLLGDSALYLCASSSQDLAGEVGSDTQYFGPGTRLTVL.

The sample holds one count of this clone. The chain carries TRBV18 and TRBJ2-5; D could derive from TRBD1 or TRBD2 (5 bases each). Germline lookup yields CDR1 KGHSH and CDR2 LQKENI. V was clipped by 0 bases and J by 3 bases, with 5 bases between them. This CDR3 contains 13 residues. The CDR3: CASSPPGEETQYF. The CDR3 DNA sequence: TGTGCCAGCTCACCACCGGGGGAAGAGACCCAGTACTTC. The full variable domain, with the rest looked up from reference TRBV18 and TRBJ2-5, is NAGVMQNPRHLVRRRGQEARLRCSPMKGHSHVYWYRQLPEEGLKFMVYLQKENIIDESGMPKERFSAEFPKEGPSILRIQQVVRGDSAAYFCASSPPGEETQYFGPGTRLLVL.

The chain joins TRBV19 to TRBJ1-1; D unclear. Per the germline V gene, CDR1 is LNHDA and CDR2 is SQIVND (reference sequence). The CDR3 contains 12 residues. V was trimmed by 6 bases and J by 7 bases, leaving 12 bases between them. This CDR3 is CASSGPWDEAFF. CDR3 coding DNA: TGTGCCAGTAGCGGCCCCTGGGATGAAGCTTTCTTT.

The chain couples TRBV7-2 to TRBJ2-7; 11 bases line up with TRBD1. The CDR3 runs to 16 residues. Germline V gives CDR1 SGHTA, CDR2 FQGNSA. The V segment lost 3 bases and the J segment 5 bases; nucleotides outside the gene matches: 9. DNA of the CDR3: TGTGCCAGCAGCTTTAGCTCCGGGACAGGGGGACACGAGCAGTACTTC. Translation: CASSFSSGTGGHEQYF.

The J gene is TRBJ2-1, the V gene TRBV9; maybe TRBD2 (5 bases). This CDR3 has 11 residues. CDR1 is SGDLS and CDR2 is YYNGEE in the germline V gene. Trimming left V 7 bases short and J 4 bases short, with 6 bases between. The CDR3 sequence is CASGLYNEQFF. For the CDR3, the DNA is TGTGCCAGCGGACTTTACAATGAGCAGTTCTTC. Variable domain in full (rest from reference TRBV9 and TRBJ2-1): DSGVTQTPKHLITATGQRVTLRCSPRSGDLSVYWYQQSLDQGLQFLIQYYNGEERAKGNILERFSAQQFPDLHSELNLSSLELGDSALYFCASGLYNEQFFGPGTRLTVL.

The gene calls are TRBV7-9 and TRBJ1-1, with D tentatively TRBD1 (6 bases). CDR3 length: 13 amino acids. The germline gives CDR1 SEHNR, CDR2 FQNEAQ (reference sequence). The V gene lost 5 bases and the J gene lost 6 bases, with 13 bases spanning the gap. This CDR3 is CASSRGGRAEAFF. In nucleotides, the CDR3 is TGTGCCAGCAGCCGAGGGGGTAGGGCTGAAGCTTTCTTT.

This clone was seen just once. V gene TRBV30 combines with J gene TRBJ2-7; D might be TRBD2 (5 bases). Germline CDR1 is GTSNPN and CDR2 is SVGIG (reference sequence). Deletions cut 5 bases from V and 2 bases from J, with 13 bases between. CDR3 size: 13 residues. The CDR3 region is CAWAGGYTYEQYF. The DNA for the CDR3 is TGTGCCTGGGCGGGTGGGTATACCTACGAGCAGTACTTC.

The J gene is TRBJ1-3, the V gene TRBV30, with 7 bases that match TRBD1. Germline V gives CDR1 GTSNPN, CDR2 SVGIG (reference sequence). The CDR3 has 15 amino acids. Trimming took 2 bases from V and 1 from J; bases not matched to a gene: 5. Here the CDR3 DNA reads TGTGCCTGGAGTTTTCACAGGGGATCTGGAAACACCATATATTTT. Its protein is CAWSFHRGSGNTIYF.

The chain has TRBV5-1 and TRBJ2-4, with D perhaps TRBD1 or TRBD2 (5 bases each). The CDR3 spans 17 residues. V was cut by 0 bases and J by 1 base, with 14 bases left in between. CDR1 and CDR2 (germline): SGHRS, YFSETQ. This CDR3 is CASSLVVSGAAKNIQYF. CDR3 DNA: TGCGCCAGCAGCTTGGTGGTCTCCGGGGCGGCCAAAAACATTCAGTACTTC. The full variable domain, rest sourced from reference TRBV5-1 and TRBJ2-4, is KAGVTQTPRYLIKTRGQQVTLSCSPISGHRSVSWYQQTPGQGLQFLFEYFSETQRNKGNFPGRFSGRQFSNSRSEMNVSTLELGDSALYLCASSLVVSGAAKNIQYFGAGTRLSVL.

The chain has TRBV2 and TRBJ2-7; 13 nucleotides align to TRBD2. This CDR3 is 18 amino acids long. Trimming at V came to 4 bases and at J to 3 bases, leaving 12 bases not matched to a gene. Per germline, CDR1 SNHLY and CDR2 FYNNEI. The CDR3 nucleotides read TGTGCCAGCAGTGCCCGGACAGGGACTAGCGGGAAGAACTACGAGCAGTACTTC. Translation: CASSARTGTSGKNYEQYF. Together with reference TRBV2 and TRBJ2-7, the CDR3 gives the full variable domain: EPEVTQTPSHQVTQMGQEVILRCVPISNHLYFYWYRQILGQKVEFLVSFYNNEISEKSEIFDDQFSVERPDGSNFTLKIRSTKLEDSAMYFCASSARTGTSGKNYEQYFGPGTRLTVT.

The chain employs TRBV19 and TRBJ1-1, with 9 bases lining up with TRBD1. This CDR3 contains 19 residues. Trimming cost V 6 bases and J 0 bases; bases outside gene matches: 17. CDR1 and CDR2 from the germline V gene are LNHDA and SQIVND (reference sequence). CDR3 amino acids: CASRPTDRGDLNLNTEAFF. CDR3 nucleotides: TGTGCCAGTAGACCCACGGACAGGGGCGACCTAAATTTGAACACTGAAGCTTTCTTT. Based on the CDR3 plus reference TRBV19 and TRBJ1-1, the full variable domain is DGGITQSPKYLFRKEGQNVTLSCEQNLNHDAMYWYRQDPGQGLRLIYYSQIVNDFQKGDIAEGYSVSREKKESFPLTVTSAQKNPTAFYLCASRPTDRGDLNLNTEAFFGQGTRLTVV.

The chain has TRBV7-2 and TRBJ2-4; TRBD2 aligns across 8 bases. Losses at the gene ends were 1 base for V and 6 bases for J; bases not matched to a gene: 2. Germline V gene lookup returns CDR1 SGHTA and CDR2 FQGNSA. This CDR3 is built from 14 residues. CDR3 region: CASSLETSVNIQYF. CDR3 nucleotide sequence: TGTGCCAGCAGCTTAGAGACTAGCGTAAACATTCAGTACTTC. Based on the CDR3 plus reference TRBV7-2 and TRBJ2-4, the full variable domain is GAGVSQSPSNKVTEKGKDVELRCDPISGHTALYWYRQSLGQGLEFLIYFQGNSAPDKSGLPSDRFSAERTGGSVSTLTIQRTQQEDSAVYLCASSLETSVNIQYFGAGTRLSVL.